Below are 6 T cell receptor beta chains sequenced from a single sample in a study of blood T cell repertoires in COVID-19. Clones were sequenced by immunoSEQ multiplex PCR, and TCRdb holds only the in-frame ones, with some missing. The repertoire holds roughly 35,000 clones, with nearly 80% as singletons. Sequencing used peripheral blood. These receptors all come from a man older than 75 with acute or convalescent COVID-19.

The rearrangement joins TRBV7-2 to TRBJ1-1, with D unclear. The germline V and J ends were trimmed by 7 bases and 0 bases, with 9 bases remaining between them. This CDR3 spans 13 amino acids. The germline V gene has CDR1 SGHTA and CDR2 FQGNSA. The CDR3 DNA reads TGTGCCAGCACTATAAGTCTGAACACTGAAGCTTTCTTT. Translation gives CASTISLNTEAFF.

This sequence joins TRBV2 and TRBJ2-5; a weak D match, TRBD1 (5 bases). The V gene's germline CDR1 is SNHLY and CDR2 FYNNEI. Trimming left V 8 bases short and J 0 bases short, with 13 bases between. The CDR3 is 14 amino acids. The chain's CDR3 is CASPRGGNQETQYF. CDR3 DNA sequence: TGTGCCAGCCCAAGGGGCGGAAACCAAGAGACCCAGTACTTC. Together with reference TRBV2 and TRBJ2-5, the CDR3 gives the full variable domain: EPEVTQTPSHQVTQMGQEVILRCVPISNHLYFYWYRQILGQKVEFLVSFYNNEISEKSEIFDDQFSVERPDGSNFTLKIRSTKLEDSAMYFCASPRGGNQETQYFGPGTRLLVL.

V gene TRBV19 combines with J gene TRBJ2-2; 11 nucleotides match TRBD2. This CDR3 is 15 amino acids long. The germline V gene encodes CDR1 LNHDA and CDR2 SQIVND (reference sequence). The junction had 9 bases not matched to a gene; V was cut back by 9 bases and J by 6 bases. The CDR3, as DNA: TGTGCCAGCGTACAGGGGACTAGCGGAGCCGGGGAGCTGTTTTTT. Protein: CASVQGTSGAGELFF.

V is TRBV7-9 and J is TRBJ2-3, with 14 bases fitting TRBD2. Germline V gene sequence: CDR1 SEHNR, CDR2 FQNEAQ (reference sequence). This CDR3 contains 16 residues. Trimming took 5 bases from V and 2 from J; bases not matched to a gene: 3. CDR3 sequence reads: CASSMGLAGATDTQYF. CDR3 sequence (DNA): TGTGCCAGCAGCATGGGACTAGCGGGAGCCACAGATACGCAGTATTTT.

CDR3 protein: CSVLARGPVGIQYF. For the CDR3, the DNA is TGCAGCGTCCTTGCGAGAGGGCCGGTGGGCATTCAGTACTTC. V gene TRBV29-1 combines with J gene TRBJ2-4; TRBD2 might be the D (5 bases). CDR1 and CDR2 (germline): SQVTM, ANQGSEA. The ends were cut back, 6 bases at V and 9 bases at J, with 21 bases in the middle. The length of the CDR3 is 14 residues.

This chain joins TRBV19 and TRBJ1-2; D is undetermined. V lost 3 bases, J lost 7 bases, and 18 bases lay in between. The CDR3 spans 15 residues. Germline values: CDR1 LNHDA, CDR2 SQIVND (reference sequence). The CDR3 protein is CASSMRYREVFGYTF. CDR3 coding DNA: TGTGCCAGTAGTATGAGGTATAGGGAGGTATTTGGCTACACCTTC.